Reported below is one TCR beta chain. This record comes from a study of blood T cell repertoires in COVID-19. Study-wide context: Acute and convalescent COVID-19 samples came from the United States, Italy and Spain. T cells, B-cell-depleted T cells, or PBMCs supplied cDNA or gDNA.

Germline V lookup: CDR1 MNHEY, CDR2 SMNVEV (reference sequence). This CDR3 contains 14 residues. V was cut by 6 bases and J by 7 bases, with 13 bases left in between. While infection was still active, Seattle patients were enrolled and then followed longitudinally. Original methodology: Estimation of nucleated cell counts relied on the amplification of reference gene primers. Assay used: immunoSEQ multiplex PCR; TCRdb lists only in-frame clones, some missing. From that table come the V and J calls and clone size; the DNA was used to work out D and trimming. The sample lists 150,000 to 200,000 clones, more than 75% occurring once.

The sample was peripheral blood. The sequence was obtained from a woman in her 70s with COVID-19, enrolled during active disease. V and J are TRBV27 and TRBJ1-6; tentatively, D is TRBD1 (5 bases). The CDR3 sequence: CASRPGGPNSPLHF. As DNA, the CDR3 is TGTGCCAGCAGGCCGGGGGGTCCCAATTCACCCCTCCACTTT.